The clone carrying this TCR beta chain showed up many times. Its specificity is unknown. MiXCR, run by TCRdb on the 5' RACE reads, gives a single entry per CDR3 protein. The sample yields tens of thousands of distinct CDR3 sequences, approximately 4.4% seen once. Germline V gives CDR1 KGHDR, CDR2 SFDVKD. Germline trimming cut 4 bases from V and 3 bases from J; bases unmatched to any gene: 3. This CDR3 region has 14 residues. The record originates from a study of neurological immune-mediated disorders. Regarding the study as a whole: The study found the most TCR clonal expansion in HTLV-1-associated myelopathy and the least in multiple sclerosis, below healthy controls.

As healthy controls, volunteers from a blood bank in Maryland, USA, were used. Sorted libraries came from about a million CD4+ or CD8+ T cells. The receptor was isolated from a man between 18 and 35 years old in good health. Material: CD4+ T cells from blood. V usage is TRBV24-1 and J usage is TRBJ2-7, with 9 bases identical to TRBD1. CDR3: CATSDPTGGYEQYF. As DNA, the CDR3 is TGTGCCACCAGTGACCCGACAGGGGGCTACGAGCAGTACTTC.